Each of the 29 T cell receptor beta chains below was sequenced from the same sample in a study of blood T cell repertoires in COVID-19 (dated by TCRdb to the early 2020s). Library preparation was by the immunoSEQ multiplex PCR assay. The immuneACCESS repertoire file appears here via TCRdb, limited to in-frame rearrangements. These files lack a portion of the clones; in checked studies, under half of the deficit traces to unresolved V genes, and the cause of the others is not known. A total of over 150,000 clones appear in this sample, about 88% of them only once. The ten largest account for roughly a sixth of the sample. Sequencing was done on a sample of peripheral blood. The source of these receptors is a man aged 45-65 years with COVID-19, enrolled during active disease.

The V call is TRBV10-3, the J call TRBJ2-5; the match to TRBD2 covers 9 bases. Germline V gene lookup returns CDR1 ENHRY and CDR2 SYGVKD. The CDR3 contains 14 residues. V was clipped by 4 bases and J by 3 bases; unmatched bases: 3. CDR3 amino acids: CAISVGGREETQYF. The CDR3 region has the DNA TGTGCCATCAGTGTTGGCGGGAGGGAAGAGACCCAGTACTTC.

CDR3 bases: TGTGCCGCTAGCGGAGGAGGCACCGGGGAGCTGTTTTTT. It specifies CAASGGGTGELFF. The chain is built from TRBV27 and TRBJ2-2, with 7 nucleotides matching TRBD2. CDR1 MNHEY and CDR2 SMNVEV come from the germline V gene (reference sequence). J was trimmed by 4 bases and V by 11 bases; bases with no gene match: 7. This CDR3 has 13 amino acids.

The rearrangement links TRBV5-8 to TRBJ2-7; D gene ambiguous. There are 14 residues in the CDR3. V lost 0 bases and J lost 3, with 10 bases in between. Germline V gene lookup returns CDR1 SGHTS and CDR2 YDEGEE. DNA for the CDR3: TGTGCCAGCAGCTTGGTTCCGGGTAGCTACGAGCAGTACTTC. Translated, it gives CASSLVPGSYEQYF. The full variable domain, with the rest looked up from reference TRBV5-8 and TRBJ2-7, is EAGVTQSPTHLIKTRGQQATLRCSPISGHTSVYWYQQALGLGLQFLLWYDEGEERNRGNFPPRFSGRQFPNYSSELNVNALELEDSALYLCASSLVPGSYEQYFGPGTRLTVT.

J is TRBJ2-1 and V is TRBV4-1, with 7 bases aligning to TRBD1. This CDR3 spans 16 amino acids. Germline V lookup: CDR1 MGHRA, CDR2 YSYEKL. J gave up 5 bases and V 1 base, and 8 bases lay outside the gene matches. CDR3 in DNA: TGCGCCAGCAGCCAAGTAGCCACAGGGGCCCACAATGAGCAGTTCTTC. This codes for CASSQVATGAHNEQFF.

V usage is TRBV7-2 and J usage is TRBJ1-3; tentatively, D is TRBD1 (5 bases). This CDR3 region has 18 residues. Trimming cost V 0 bases and J 2 bases, with 17 bases left between them. Germline V gene lookup returns CDR1 SGHTA and CDR2 FQGNSA. The CDR3 protein is CASSLATSGALTGNTIYF. The CDR3 bases are TGTGCCAGCAGCTTAGCCACCTCTGGGGCCTTAACTGGAAACACCATATATTTT.

The V gene is TRBV7-9, the J gene TRBJ2-1; TRBD2 agrees at 8 bases. V gave up 5 bases and J gave up 1 base; unmatched junction bases: 7. Germline loops: CDR1 SEHNR, CDR2 FQNEAQ (reference sequence). This CDR3 comprises 16 residues. The CDR3 DNA follows: TGTGCCAGCAGCCCAGCGGGGGCAGTTTCCTACAATGAGCAGTTCTTC. Encoded protein: CASSPAGAVSYNEQFF.

This clone was counted many times. J is TRBJ1-3 and V is TRBV2, with TRBD1 identical over 8 bases. Looked up from germline, CDR1 is SNHLY and CDR2 is FYNNEI. V lost 5 bases to trimming and J lost 1 base; unmatched junction nucleotides: 10. This CDR3 contains 17 residues. This CDR3 is CASSPPDRGFSGNTIYF. CDR3 DNA: TGTGCCAGCAGTCCCCCTGACAGGGGTTTTTCTGGAAACACCATATATTTT.

The chain combines TRBV21-1 with TRBJ2-7; the D segment call TRBD2 is taken from the table without a DNA check. TRBV21-1 is noted as a pseudogene. The CDR3 length is 15 residues. CDR3 DNA: TGTGCCAGCAGCAAAGGACTAGCGGGATACAACGAGCAGTACTTC. This gives the protein CASSKGLAGYNEQYF.

The chain employs TRBV7-2 and TRBJ2-7; 9 nucleotides line up with TRBD1. The V gene end was trimmed by 1 base and the J gene end by 3 bases; junction bases not matched to a gene: 1. This CDR3 spans 14 amino acids. CDR1 is SGHTA and CDR2 is FQGNSA in the germline V gene. CDR3 DNA: TGTGCCAGCAGCTTAGGGACAGGGGTCTACGAGCAGTACTTC. Residues: CASSLGTGVYEQYF.

This chain links TRBV7-3 with TRBJ2-7, with 9 positions matching TRBD1. The ends lost 5 bases at V and 1 base at J; junction bases unmatched: 6. The CDR3 runs 15 residues. Germline-derived CDR1 and CDR2 are SGHTA and FQGTGA. CDR3: CASSPGDRVSYEQYF. In nucleotides, the CDR3 is TGTGCCAGCAGCCCCGGGGACAGGGTGTCCTACGAGCAGTACTTC.

V and J are TRBV9 and TRBJ2-2, with D possibly being TRBD1 (6 bases). Trimming cost V 0 bases and J 5 bases, with 14 bases left between them. Germline V gives CDR1 SGDLS, CDR2 YYNGEE. The CDR3 covers 16 residues. The CDR3 DNA sequence: TGTGCCAGCAGCGTAGCCCTCCCCAGGGGTACCGGGGAGCTGTTTTTT. The encoded protein is CASSVALPRGTGELFF. Full variable domain (missing parts from reference TRBV9 and TRBJ2-2): DSGVTQTPKHLITATGQRVTLRCSPRSGDLSVYWYQQSLDQGLQFLIQYYNGEERAKGNILERFSAQQFPDLHSELNLSSLELGDSALYFCASSVALPRGTGELFFGEGSRLTVL.

This chain links TRBV27 with TRBJ1-1; D not resolved. Per germline, CDR1 MNHEY and CDR2 SMNVEV (reference sequence). Trimming took 2 bases from V and 4 from J, leaving 11 bases between them. CDR3 length: 14 amino acids. The CDR3 sequence is CASSLEALGTEAFF. The CDR3 region has the DNA TGTGCCAGCAGTTTAGAGGCCCTAGGCACTGAAGCTTTCTTT.

The chain joins TRBV6-5 to TRBJ2-5, with 8 bases aligning to TRBD2. CDR1 and CDR2 (germline): MNHEY, SVGAGI. With 4 bases clipped from V and 5 bases from J, the junction kept 12 bases outside the gene matches. CDR3 length: 16 residues. The CDR3 region is CASSSRSGRAGETQYF. In DNA form, the CDR3 reads TGTGCCAGCAGTTCCCGGTCCGGGAGGGCCGGGGAGACCCAGTACTTC.

On this clone: An end of the junction does not agree with germline; a read error may underlie this. The chain joins TRBV7-7 to TRBJ1-2, with D uncertain. Per germline, CDR1 SSHAT and CDR2 FNYEAQ (reference sequence). This CDR3 has 11 amino acids. The CDR3 DNA follows: TGTGCTAGCACCCCGGCGGGGGGCTACACCTTC. Amino acids: CASTPAGGYTF.

The V and J genes are TRBV5-1 and TRBJ2-2; TRBD2 matches at 7 bases. The ends lost 0 bases at V and 7 bases at J; junction bases unmatched: 3. CDR1 and CDR2 from the germline V gene are SGHRS and YFSETQ. The CDR3 runs to 14 residues. The CDR3 sequence: CASSLASGVGELFF. CDR3 DNA: TGCGCCAGCAGCTTGGCCAGCGGGGTCGGGGAGCTGTTTTTT. Complete variable domain (other parts from reference TRBV5-1 and TRBJ2-2): KAGVTQTPRYLIKTRGQQVTLSCSPISGHRSVSWYQQTPGQGLQFLFEYFSETQRNKGNFPGRFSGRQFSNSRSEMNVSTLELGDSALYLCASSLASGVGELFFGEGSRLTVL.

The rearrangement joins TRBV11-2 to TRBJ2-3; 8 bases line up with TRBD2. The germline gives CDR1 SGHAT, CDR2 FQNNGV. The CDR3 length is 17 residues. J gave up 4 bases and V 3 bases, and 12 bases lay outside the gene matches. The DNA for the CDR3 is TGTGCCAGCAGCTTTATATCCGGGGGGGGCCAAGCAGATACGCAGTATTTT. It translates to CASSFISGGGQADTQYF. Supplemented by reference TRBV11-2 and TRBJ2-3, the full variable domain reads EAGVAQSPRYKIIEKRQSVAFWCNPISGHATLYWYQQILGQGPKLLIQFQNNGVVDDSQLPKDRFSAERLKGVDSTLKIQPAKLEDSAVYLCASSFISGGGQADTQYFGPGTRLTVL.

The chain employs TRBV10-1 and TRBJ1-1; D is ambiguous. CDR3 length: 13 amino acids. Trimming cost V 7 bases and J 4 bases, with 13 bases left between them. Germline V gene lookup returns CDR1 WNHNN and CDR2 SYGVQD (reference sequence). The CDR3 coding sequence is TGCGCCAGCATCCCTCCAGTGCCCACTGAAGCTTTCTTT. Translated: CASIPPVPTEAFF.

CDR3 nucleotides: TGTGCCTGGAAGGGCATTGCGAGGGGGTCTGGGGCCAACGTCCTGACTTTC. Translated: CAWKGIARGSGANVLTF. This chain uses TRBV30 with TRBJ2-6, with D possibly being TRBD1 (6 bases). CDR3 length equals 17 residues. Germline values: CDR1 GTSNPN, CDR2 SVGIG (reference sequence). V lost 4 bases to trimming and J lost 1 base, with 17 bases between them.

This chain links TRBV9 with TRBJ1-6, with 7 nucleotides matching TRBD1. The CDR3 runs to 15 residues. V gave up 3 bases and J gave up 9 bases; unmatched junction bases: 9. CDR1 is SGDLS, CDR2 YYNGEE, per germline. CDR3 coding DNA: TGTGCCAGCAGCGCGACAGGGCTCTACGGTTCACCCCTCCACTTT. Protein: CASSATGLYGSPLHF.

The chain couples TRBV5-4 to TRBJ2-7; maybe TRBD1 (5 bases). Germline V gene data show CDR1 as SGHNT and CDR2 as YYREEE (reference sequence). The V end lost 4 bases, the J end lost 7 bases, and 18 bases lay between the germline ends. This CDR3 comprises 14 residues. The CDR3 coding sequence is TGTGCCAGCAGCAAGGCGACAGTCTCTACGGAGCAGTACTTC. The encoded protein is CASSKATVSTEQYF.

The chain employs TRBV27 and TRBJ2-7, with TRBD2 matching over 9 bases. This CDR3 contains 14 residues. V was pared by 5 bases and J by 4 bases, with 6 bases of the junction left unmatched. Germline V gene sequence: CDR1 MNHEY, CDR2 SMNVEV (reference sequence). The CDR3 bases are TGTGCCAGCAGTCCCTCTAGCGGGACTTACGAGCAGTACTTC. Its translation: CASSPSSGTYEQYF.

V usage is TRBV7-9 and J usage is TRBJ2-7, with D perhaps TRBD1 (6 bases). The CDR3 has 17 residues. Germline V gene lookup returns CDR1 SEHNR and CDR2 FQNEAQ (reference sequence). Trimming removed 5 bases at V and 5 bases at J, with 25 bases between. The CDR3 bases are TGTGCCAGCAGCCCCTCGACAGGCTCGTATGGATATGACGAGCAGTACTTC. It codes for CASSPSTGSYGYDEQYF.

This chain connects TRBV30 to TRBJ2-3, with TRBD2 matching 13 bases. The CDR3 is made up of 15 amino acids. V shed 3 bases, J shed 1 base, and the junction held 1 base outside the gene matches. The germline V gene encodes CDR1 GTSNPN and CDR2 SVGIG (reference sequence). The CDR3 region is CAWSGLAGGTDTQYF. The CDR3 nucleotides are TGTGCCTGGAGCGGACTAGCGGGGGGCACAGATACGCAGTATTTT.

The V and J genes are TRBV28 and TRBJ1-5; D unclear. This CDR3 comprises 14 residues. Germline V gene lookup returns CDR1 MDHEN and CDR2 SYDVKM. The ends were cut back, 6 bases at V and 4 bases at J, with 13 bases in the middle. CDR3 coding DNA: TGTGCCAGCAGCTCCAAAGTTGAGAATCAGCCCCAGCATTTT. Its protein is CASSSKVENQPQHF.

CDR3 DNA: TGTGCCAGCAGCTCGACAGGGGCAGCGGTCACAGATACGCAGTATTTT. Translating it yields CASSSTGAAVTDTQYF. The chain couples TRBV5-5 to TRBJ2-3; 8 bases agree with TRBD1. This CDR3 has 16 residues. Per the germline V gene, CDR1 is SGHKS and CDR2 is YYEKEE (reference sequence). J was trimmed by 2 bases and V by 3 bases; bases with no gene match: 8.

The gene calls are TRBV7-2 and TRBJ2-7; D not resolved. This CDR3 contains 12 residues. CDR1 is SGHTA and CDR2 is FQGNSA in the germline V gene. Trimming removed 1 base at V and 6 bases at J, with 7 bases between. CDR3 residues: CASSLGVGEQYF. CDR3 bases: TGTGCCAGCAGCTTAGGAGTCGGCGAGCAGTACTTC.

The chain recombines TRBV7-9 with TRBJ1-1, with D tentatively TRBD1 (5 bases). Germline V CDR1 and CDR2: SEHNR, FQNEAQ (reference sequence). V was cut by 5 bases and J by 2 bases, with 12 bases left in between. The CDR3 spans 14 residues. The CDR3 coding sequence is TGTGCCAGCAGCCGTTCGGGGGGAAACACTGAAGCTTTCTTT. Amino acids: CASSRSGGNTEAFF.

The J gene is TRBJ1-1, the V gene TRBV19, with 10 bases lining up with TRBD1. With V trimmed by 3 bases and J by 3 bases, 7 bases remained unmatched. The CDR3 spans 16 residues. The germline V gene has CDR1 LNHDA and CDR2 SQIVND (reference sequence). The CDR3, as DNA: TGTGCCAGTAGTATGGACAGGGGGGTGGGCGACACTGAAGCTTTCTTT. Its translation: CASSMDRGVGDTEAFF.

This clone came up a few times. This rearrangement joins TRBV6-2 or TRBV6-3 to TRBJ2-4; 7 nucleotides align to TRBD2. The CDR3 is made up of 14 amino acids. V lost 4 bases, J lost 6 bases, and 6 bases stayed unmatched. Germline V CDR1 and CDR2: MNHEY, SVGEGT. The DNA of the CDR3 is TGTGCCAGCAGTTTCCGGGAGGCCGGAAACATTCAGTACTTC. This sequence encodes CASSFREAGNIQYF.